A single sample gave rise to the 18 T cell receptor beta chains below, sequenced in a study of blood T cells in healthy people across ages. A J-beta primer mix and a sample-barcoded 5' primer were used in a second PCR of roughly 7 to 12 cycles. From the 5' RACE reads, TCRdb called clonotypes with MiXCR, one entry per CDR3 protein. This sample has some 670,000 distinct CDR3 sequences, with 52% found just once. Sequencing was carried out using blood. The receptors derive from a woman older than 75 in good health.

Of note for this clonotype: This may arise from a read error, as a much more abundant clone is one base away. The chain couples TRBV20-1 to TRBJ2-4, with TRBD2 identical over 8 bases. The J call may be incorrect, as the DNA end agrees better with TRBJ2-7. The V gene's germline CDR1 is DFQATT and CDR2 SNEGSKA (reference sequence). The CDR3 is made up of 16 amino acids. CDR3 region: CSARDAGSGSGDEQYF. In DNA, the CDR3 is TGCAGTGCTAGAGATGCGGGAAGCGGGAGTGGCGACGAGCAGTACTTC.

The chain is built from TRBV7-8 and TRBJ2-1, with 8 nucleotides matching TRBD2. Trimming at V came to 7 bases and at J to 4 bases, leaving 24 bases not matched to a gene. CDR1 and CDR2 (germline): SGHVS, FQNEAQ. The CDR3 has 20 amino acids. CDR3 residues: CASIFRGGLVAYGPYNEQFF. The CDR3 coding sequence is TGTGCCAGCATCTTTCGGGGGGGACTAGTTGCGTATGGACCATACAATGAGCAGTTCTTC.

Notes on this clonotype: A much larger clone differs from this one at a single base, so this may be a read error. The V gene is TRBV5-1, the J gene TRBJ1-5; D call uncertain. In germline, CDR1 is SGHRS, CDR2 YFSETQ. Trimming pared 7 bases from V and 1 base from J, leaving 12 bases between. This CDR3 is 14 amino acids long. CDR3 nucleotide sequence: TGCGCCAGCGGCCTCGACCCGAGCAATCAGCCCCAGCATTTT. It is translated as CASGLDPSNQPQHF.

This clonotype appeared many times. The chain combines TRBV28 with TRBJ1-2, with D hard to call. The germline V gene encodes CDR1 MDHEN and CDR2 SYDVKM. The V end lost 3 bases, the J end lost 7 bases, and 9 bases lay between the germline ends. The CDR3 length is 12 residues. The DNA of the CDR3 is TGTGCCAGCAGTTTTCACGTCCGTGGCTACACCTTC. This encodes CASSFHVRGYTF.

This clonotype was recorded at least ten times. V usage is TRBV21-1 and J usage is TRBJ2-7. TRBV21-1 is a documented pseudogene. The CDR3 contains 15 residues. In DNA form, the CDR3 reads TGTGCCAGCAGCCAAGGGCCAGAGTTGGAATACGAGCAGTACTTC. Translated: CASSQGPELEYEQYF.

The sample holds one count of this clonotype. The chain combines TRBV20-1 with TRBJ2-5; 7 bases are a match to TRBD2. The CDR3 loop spans 16 amino acids. Germline V gene data show CDR1 as DFQATT and CDR2 as SNEGSKA (reference sequence). Germline trimming cut 5 bases from V and 2 bases from J; bases unmatched to any gene: 14. The chain's CDR3 is CSAGGASGGGQETQYF. The CDR3 bases are TGCAGTGCTGGAGGGGCTAGCGGAGGAGGTCAAGAGACCCAGTACTTC.

The rearrangement links TRBV6-5 to TRBJ1-2; tentatively, D is TRBD1 (5 bases). V was clipped by 6 bases and J by 2 bases, with 16 bases between them. CDR1 is MNHEY and CDR2 is SVGAGI in the germline V gene. The CDR3 spans 15 residues. The CDR3 spells CASREHGRTNYGYTF. As DNA, the CDR3 is TGTGCCAGCAGAGAGCATGGACGGACAAACTATGGCTACACCTTC.

Comment on this clonotype: One base away lies a much larger clone, so this may be a sequencing read error. The rearrangement joins TRBV20-1 to TRBJ2-1; 12 nucleotides agree with TRBD2. The J segment lost 10 bases and the V segment lost 0 bases, leaving 16 bases of the junction unmatched. Germline assignment: CDR1 DFQATT and CDR2 SNEGSKA (reference sequence). CDR3 length: 18 amino acids. This chain's CDR3 is CSARDQLAGGLGRYEQFF. CDR3 nucleotides: TGCAGTGCTAGAGATCAACTAGCGGGAGGTCTTGGGCGCTACGAGCAGTTCTTC.

The chain links TRBV9 to TRBJ2-5; 7 bases fit TRBD2. This CDR3 spans 14 amino acids. V trimming: 3 bases; J trimming: 11 bases; junction bases outside the gene matches: 13. CDR1 SGDLS and CDR2 YYNGEE come from the germline V gene. This CDR3 is CASSEEGRANEQYF. CDR3 bases: TGTGCCAGCAGCGAAGAAGGGAGGGCAAATGAGCAGTACTTC.

The chain combines TRBV9 with TRBJ2-1; D is undetermined. The CDR3 loop spans 13 amino acids. V was pared by 4 bases and J by 3 bases, with 8 bases between. Germline lookup yields CDR1 SGDLS and CDR2 YYNGEE. This CDR3 is CASSMGIYNEQFF. The CDR3 DNA sequence: TGTGCCAGCAGCATGGGGATCTACAATGAGCAGTTCTTC.

In DNA form, the CDR3 reads TGTGCCAGCAGCGTAGGGTCAGGGTTCAACGTCCTGACTTTC. Translation: CASSVGSGFNVLTF. This chain connects TRBV4-2 to TRBJ2-6, with a possible D match to TRBD1 (5 bases). The CDR3 sequence is 14 residues long. The V gene lost 5 bases and the J gene lost 9 bases, with 14 bases spanning the gap. CDR1 LGHNA and CDR2 YNFKEQ come from the germline V gene.

This clonotype was picked up many times. This CDR3 reads CASREQGGYTQYF. CDR3 coding DNA: TGCGCCAGCCGGGAACAGGGAGGATATACGCAGTATTTT. The chain uses TRBV4-1 and TRBJ2-3; D might be TRBD1 or TRBD2, each matching 6 bases. With 8 bases removed from V and 7 bases from J, the gap between germline ends came to 16 bases. The CDR3 loop spans 13 amino acids. From germline, CDR1 is MGHRA and CDR2 YSYEKL.

This clonotype was detected ten times or more. The V call is TRBV12-3 or TRBV12-4, the J call TRBJ2-3, with no clear D. Trimming took 6 bases from V and 8 from J, leaving 9 bases between them. The CDR3 consists of 11 residues. The CDR3 sequence: CASSPGVTQYF. CDR3 DNA: TGTGCCAGCAGCCCAGGCGTTACGCAGTATTTT.

On this clonotype: This sequence may be a read error, since a much larger clone differs from it by one base. The V call is TRBV2, the J call TRBJ2-1, with D perhaps matching TRBD1 (6 bases). The V gene lost 2 bases and the J gene lost 8 bases, with 10 bases spanning the gap. This CDR3 has 13 amino acids. Per germline, CDR1 SNHLY and CDR2 FYNNEI. Written as DNA, the CDR3 is TGTGCCAGCAGTGAAACAGGGCCACATGAGCAGTTCTTC. Translated: CASSETGPHEQFF.

About this clonotype: A single base separates this from a much larger clone, so it may be a read error. This chain links TRBV7-2 with TRBJ2-4; 7 bases fit TRBD1. The tail of the sequence fits TRBJ2-5 better, so the J call may be wrong. Germline CDR1 reads SGHTA; CDR2 reads FQGNSA. CDR3 length: 16 amino acids. CDR3 sequence: CASSFSGTASRETQYF. In DNA, the CDR3 is TGTGCCAGCAGCTTTTCCGGGACAGCTTCGCGAGAGACCCAGTACTTC.

The CDR3, as DNA: TGTGCCAGCAGACCCCTCGGGGCCGGGACCTACGAGCAGTACTTC. It encodes CASRPLGAGTYEQYF. This chain connects TRBV28 to TRBJ2-4; D possibly uses TRBD1 or TRBD2 (5 bases each). The better agreement between TRBJ2-7 and the DNA end casts doubt on the J call. The CDR3 loop spans 15 amino acids. Germline V gene sequence: CDR1 MDHEN, CDR2 SYDVKM.

As regards this clonotype: A much larger clone sits a single nucleotide away, making a read error possible. The V and J genes are TRBV2 and TRBJ2-1, with D possibly matching TRBD2 (5 bases). Per germline, CDR1 SNHLY and CDR2 FYNNEI. This CDR3 is built from 14 residues. V was shortened by 11 bases and J by 5 bases, with 19 bases between the two germline ends. The CDR3 DNA follows: TGTGCCGGCCGGAGAGGGCCCGGCGACAATGAGCAGTTCTTC. Protein product: CAGRRGPGDNEQFF.

This clonotype has more than one count but fewer than ten. The V gene is TRBV12-3 or TRBV12-4, the J gene TRBJ1-2; TRBD1 is a possible D gene (5 bases). The CDR3 runs 13 residues. The germline V and J ends were trimmed by 6 bases and 4 bases, with 12 bases remaining between them. DNA for the CDR3: TGTGCCAGCAGGGTGCAGGGAAGCTATGGCTACACCTTC. Translated, it gives CASRVQGSYGYTF.